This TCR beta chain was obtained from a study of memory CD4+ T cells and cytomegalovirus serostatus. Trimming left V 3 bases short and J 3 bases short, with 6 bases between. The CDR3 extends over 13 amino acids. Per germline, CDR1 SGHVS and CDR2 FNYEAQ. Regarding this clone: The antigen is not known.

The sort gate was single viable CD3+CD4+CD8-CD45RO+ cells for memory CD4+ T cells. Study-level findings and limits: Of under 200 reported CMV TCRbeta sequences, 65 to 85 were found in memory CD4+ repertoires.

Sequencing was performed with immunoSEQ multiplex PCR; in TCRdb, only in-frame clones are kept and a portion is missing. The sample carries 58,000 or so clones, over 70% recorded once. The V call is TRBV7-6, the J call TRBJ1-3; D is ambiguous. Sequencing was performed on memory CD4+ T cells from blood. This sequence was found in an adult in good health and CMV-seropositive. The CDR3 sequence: CASSFSDGNTIYF. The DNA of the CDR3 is TGTGCCAGCAGCTTCTCCGATGGAAACACCATATATTTT.